This T cell receptor beta chain was documented in a study of blood T cell repertoires in COVID-19. Study overall: Collection of acute and convalescent COVID-19 samples took place in the United States, Italy and Spain. T cells, B-cell-depleted T cells, or PBMCs supplied cDNA or gDNA.

Per the original methods: Counts of nucleated cells, estimated from reference gene primer amplification, were obtained. Profiled with immunoSEQ multiplex PCR; TCRdb holds only in-frame clones, not every one. V and J calls and clone size are those listed in that table; D and trimming were worked out from the DNA. This table has more than 300,000 clones, 86% appearing once. CDR3 length equals 12 residues. V was cut by 3 bases and J by 3 bases, with 5 bases left in between. Germline V gene sequence: CDR1 LNHDA, CDR2 SQIVND (reference sequence). The origin of this receptor is a woman in her fifties or sixties with acute or convalescent COVID-19. V gene TRBV19 combines with J gene TRBJ2-5; possible D gene TRBD2, 5 bases. Sequencing was performed on peripheral blood. In nucleotides, the CDR3 is TGTGCCAGTAGTATGCGGGAAGAGACCCAGTACTTC. Residues: CASSMREETQYF.